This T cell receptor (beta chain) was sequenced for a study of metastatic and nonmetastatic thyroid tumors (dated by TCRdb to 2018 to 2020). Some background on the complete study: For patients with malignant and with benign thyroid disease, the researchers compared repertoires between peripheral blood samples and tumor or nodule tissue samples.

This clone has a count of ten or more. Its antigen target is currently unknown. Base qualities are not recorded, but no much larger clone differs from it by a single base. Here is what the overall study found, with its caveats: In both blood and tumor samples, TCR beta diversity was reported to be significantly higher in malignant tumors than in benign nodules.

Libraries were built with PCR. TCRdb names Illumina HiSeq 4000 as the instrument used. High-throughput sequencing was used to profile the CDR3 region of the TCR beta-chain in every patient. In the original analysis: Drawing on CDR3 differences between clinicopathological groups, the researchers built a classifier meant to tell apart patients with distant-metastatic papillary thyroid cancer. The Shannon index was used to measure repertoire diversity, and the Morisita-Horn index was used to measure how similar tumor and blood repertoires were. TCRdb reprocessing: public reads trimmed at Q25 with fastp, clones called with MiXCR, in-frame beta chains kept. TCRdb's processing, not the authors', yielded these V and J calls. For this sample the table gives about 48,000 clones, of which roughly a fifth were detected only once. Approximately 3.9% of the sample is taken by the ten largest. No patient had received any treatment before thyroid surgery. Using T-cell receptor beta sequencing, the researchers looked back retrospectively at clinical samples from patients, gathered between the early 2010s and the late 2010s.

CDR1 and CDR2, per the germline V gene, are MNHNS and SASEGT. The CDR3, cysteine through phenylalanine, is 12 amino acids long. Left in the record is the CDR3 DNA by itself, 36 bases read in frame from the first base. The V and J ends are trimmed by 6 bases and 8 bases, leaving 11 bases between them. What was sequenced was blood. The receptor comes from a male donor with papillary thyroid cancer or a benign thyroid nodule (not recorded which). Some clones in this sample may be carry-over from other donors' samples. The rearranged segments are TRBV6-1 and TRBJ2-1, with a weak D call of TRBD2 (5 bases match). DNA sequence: TGTGCCAGCAGCAGGAGGACGGATGAGCAGTTCTTC. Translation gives CASSRRTDEQFF.